This is a list of T cell receptor beta chains from one sample in a study of vaccination effects on CD4 cells after COVID-19. Generated by immunoSEQ multiplex PCR, the TCRdb table keeps only in-frame clones and is missing some. This sample has tens of thousands of clones, with around three fifths found just once. No cognate antigen is known for these TCRs. Sequences were derived from CD4+ T cells from PBMCs cultured with SARS-CoV-2 spike peptides, sampled after COVID-19 vaccination. The source of these receptors is a human donor who received a COVID-19 vaccine. CDR3s include the opening cysteine and the closing phenylalanine or tryptophan. Each record gives: clone size, D gene, J gene, V gene, CDR3 DNA, CDR3 protein. The D gene is left open where the match is weak. Size is omitted from some rows. Given values are once, few, many or a class for expanded clones.

>.|TRBD1|TRBJ1-2|TRBV10-3
TGTGCCATCAGTCAACAGGGGGCGGAATATGGCTACACCTTC
CAISQQGAEYGYTF
>.|.|TRBJ1-3|TRBV6-5
TGTGCCAGCGGAACAGTGAGCTCTGGAAACACCATATATTTT
CASGTVSSGNTIYF
>.|.|TRBJ1-2|TRBV11-2
TGTGCCAGCAGCTCCTTTACCTACCTACAGGGCCCAGAACACTATGGCTACACCTTC
CASSSFTYLQGPEHYGYTF
>.|TRBD2|TRBJ2-5|TRBV2
TGTGCCAGTCTCGGGACTAGCGGGGCGGGGGAGACCCAGTACTTC
CASLGTSGAGETQYF
>medium-sized|TRBD1|TRBJ2-7|TRBV6-6
TGTGCCAGCAGTTACCCGGGACAGGCATACGAGCAGTACTTC
CASSYPGQAYEQYF
>.|.|TRBJ2-1|TRBV3-1/TRBV3-2
TGTGCCAGCAGCCAAGGACGCAATGAGCAGTTCTTC
CASSQGRNEQFF
>few|TRBD1|TRBJ1-6|TRBV10-1
TGCGCCAGCAGTGACGGACAGGAGGTCGCACCCCTCCACTTT
CASSDGQEVAPLHF
>.|.|TRBJ2-5|TRBV2
TGTGCCAGCATTTTAGACTACAGCGAGGAGACCCAGTACTTC
CASILDYSEETQYF
>.|TRBD1|TRBJ2-7|TRBV25-1
TGTGCCAGCAGTGAACAGGGGACAGGGAGGGTCCACGAGCAGTACTTC
CASSEQGTGRVHEQYF
>.|.|TRBJ1-2|TRBV3-1/TRBV3-2
TGTGCCAGCAGGGCAAGGGGGGCAGGGGATGGCTACACCTTC
CASRARGAGDGYTF
>.|TRBD1|TRBJ1-1|TRBV11-2
TGTGCCAGCAGCTTAGGGGACAGGAACACTGAAGCTTTCTTT
CASSLGDRNTEAFF
>.|.|TRBJ1-2|TRBV5-4
TGTGCCAGCAGCTTGGGCCACAGGGCGACAAAGGGCTACACCTTC
CASSLGHRATKGYTF
>.|.|TRBJ2-1|TRBV6-1
TGTGCCAGCAGTGAGGACGGGAGACGGGGCAATGAGCAGTTCTTC
CASSEDGRRGNEQFF
>.|TRBD1|TRBJ1-2|TRBV6-1
TGTGCCAGCAGTGAATTGGGACAGGGGAACTATGGCTACACCTTC
CASSELGQGNYGYTF
>few|.|TRBJ1-5|TRBV5-8
TGTGCCAGCAGCTTGGAGCGGACAACCTATAGCAATCAGCCCCAGCATTTT
CASSLERTTYSNQPQHF
>few|.|TRBJ1-6|TRBV7-9
TGTGCCAGCAGCGTGACAGGCGTGCAGCACCTCCACTTT
CASSVTGVQHLHF
>.|.|TRBJ2-7|TRBV19
TGTGCCAGTAGTGCCTGGGGGGTCGGTAGCTCCTACGAGCAGTACTTC
CASSAWGVGSSYEQYF
>.|.|TRBJ2-5|TRBV7-9
TGTGCCAGCAGCTTAGCCCCTCCCTTTAAGGCAGCGAAAGAGACCCAGTACTTC
CASSLAPPFKAAKETQYF
>.|TRBD1|TRBJ2-5|TRBV2
TGTGCCAGCAGTCCAGGACAGGGGAAGGAGACCCAGTACTTC
CASSPGQGKETQYF
>.|TRBD1|TRBJ2-3|TRBV24-1
TGTGCCACCGAAGGACAGGACACAGATACGCAGTATTTT
CATEGQDTDTQYF
>few|TRBD2|TRBJ2-3|TRBV6-5
TGTGCCAGCAGTTTGGGACTAGGTTCGGATACGCAGTATTTT
CASSLGLGSDTQYF
>.|.|TRBJ1-5|TRBV3-1/TRBV3-2
TGTGCCAGCAGCCAAGGATTAGAGGGCCCAACTAGCAATCAGCCCCAGCATTTT
CASSQGLEGPTSNQPQHF
>.|.|TRBJ1-1|TRBV3-1/TRBV3-2
TGTGCCAGCAGCCTCGGGGGGCAGCCAAACACTGAAGCTTTCTTT
CASSLGGQPNTEAFF
>.|TRBD2|TRBJ2-3|TRBV12-3/TRBV12-4
TGTGCCAGCAGTTTGGGCGGGAGTCTTTCGCAGTATTTT
CASSLGGSLSQYF
>.|.|TRBJ1-1|TRBV5-1
TGCGCCAGCAGCTTGGACTCGAGGGGCACTGAAGCTTTCTTT
CASSLDSRGTEAFF
>.|.|TRBJ2-1|TRBV11-2
TGTGCCAGCAGCTTATTAGGGATCGATGAGCAGTTCTTC
CASSLLGIDEQFF
>.|.|TRBJ2-2|TRBV5-1
TGCGCCAGCAGCCCAGGCGGGACGACGAACACCGGGGAGCTGTTTTTT
CASSPGGTTNTGELFF
>few|.|TRBJ1-1|TRBV7-2
TGTGCCAGGAGACCGAGGGGGAACACTGAAGCTTTCTTT
CARRPRGNTEAFF
>once|.|TRBJ2-7|TRBV3-1/TRBV3-2
TGTGCCAGCAGCCCAGAGACCTTCAAGGCCTACGAGCAGTACTTC
CASSPETFKAYEQYF
>.|TRBD2|TRBJ2-5|TRBV14
TGTGCCAGCAGCCTAGGGGCGCGGGGGGAGACCCAGTACTTC
CASSLGARGETQYF
>.|.|TRBJ2-5|TRBV5-1
TGCGCCAGCAGCTTGGATACCCGGGGGGCGGGAGAGACCCAGTACTTC
CASSLDTRGAGETQYF
>few|.|TRBJ1-5|TRBV12-3/TRBV12-4
TGTGCCAGCAGTTTTCAGGGGATGCAGCCCCAGCATTTT
CASSFQGMQPQHF
>.|.|TRBJ1-6|TRBV19
TGTGCCAGTAGGGGCCGTGGGCAAGGACTAAATTCACCCCTCCACTTT
CASRGRGQGLNSPLHF
>.|TRBD1|TRBJ1-5|TRBV2
TGTGCCAGCAGCTGGGACAGGGGGTCTCAGCCCCAGCATTTT
CASSWDRGSQPQHF
>.|.|TRBJ1-1|TRBV10-3
TGTGCCATCAGTGATTTGGGGATGGCTGAAGCTTTCTTT
CAISDLGMAEAFF
>.|.|TRBJ1-5|TRBV7-9
TGTGCCAGCAGCTTAGGGGACACTAGCAATCAGCCCCAGCATTTT
CASSLGDTSNQPQHF
>.|TRBD1|TRBJ1-1|TRBV6-5
TGTGCCAGCAGGGACCGGACAGGGCGGACTGAAGCTTTCTTT
CASRDRTGRTEAFF
>.|TRBD2|TRBJ2-1|TRBV5-4
TGTGCCAGCAGCTTGGGTGGCGGGGGGGCCGGGCATGAGCAGTTCTTC
CASSLGGGGAGHEQFF
>.|.|TRBJ2-5|TRBV11-2
TGTGCCAGCAGCTGGTCCCGCCCCCCAGAGACCCAGTACTTC
CASSWSRPPETQYF
>.|.|TRBJ1-2|TRBV9
TGTGCCAGCAGCGCGAGCAGGTCGCAGGGGGGCTACACCTTC
CASSASRSQGGYTF
>.|.|TRBJ1-2|TRBV5-4
TGTGCCAGCAGCATAGCCACAGAGAACTATGGCTACACCTTC
CASSIATENYGYTF
>.|.|TRBJ1-1|TRBV25-1
TGTGCCAGCAGTGTCACTACAGGGTGGTATCTGAGTCACACTGAAGCTTTCTTT
CASSVTTGWYLSHTEAFF
>.|.|TRBJ1-1|TRBV5-1
TGCGCCAGCAGCTTGGGGACAGCGAACACTGAAGCTTTCTTT
CASSLGTANTEAFF